The rows below give T cell receptor beta chains drawn from one sample of a study of beta chain features in type 1 diabetes. Assay used: immunoSEQ multiplex PCR; TCRdb lists only in-frame clones, some missing. The table shows tens of thousands of clones, with about 61% occurring only once. The sample was Tregs from blood. Receptors were obtained from a woman between 18 and 30 years old in good health. Both conserved end residues are part of each CDR3. Fields, in order: clone size, J gene, D gene, V gene, CDR3 DNA, CDR3 protein. The D gene is left open where the match is weak. Expanded clones are given a class, and other clones once, few, many or no size at all.

. TRBJ1-6 TRBD1 TRBV7-2 TGTGCCAGCAGCACAAGACAGGGGAATTCACCCCTCCACTTT CASSTRQGNSPLHF
. TRBJ2-7 TRBD1 TRBV19 TGTGCCAGTAGTCTGGGGACAGTCTCCTACGAGCAGTACTTC CASSLGTVSYEQYF
. TRBJ2-5 . TRBV5-1 TGCGCCAGCAGCGGAAGACTAGATTCGGGAGCGGGGACCCAGTACTTC CASSGRLDSGAGTQYF
. TRBJ1-1 . TRBV18 TGTGCCAGCTCACCGGCAGGGGATACTGAAGCTTTCTTT CASSPAGDTEAFF
few TRBJ2-1 TRBD1 TRBV7-2 TGTGCCAGCAGCCTACAAGGGGGCAGCGAGCAGTTCTTC CASSLQGGSEQFF
. TRBJ2-3 . TRBV7-3 TGTGCCAGCAGCCAGGGGCCGAACACAGATACGCAGTATTTT CASSQGPNTDTQYF
. TRBJ1-1 . TRBV6-1 TGTGCCAGCAGTGAAGCAAGGTTTGAGGGCACTGAAGCTTTCTTT CASSEARFEGTEAFF
few TRBJ2-2 TRBD1 TRBV5-4 TGTGCCAGCAGCCTGGGACAGTCCGGGGAGCTGTTTTTT CASSLGQSGELFF
. TRBJ2-7 TRBD2 TRBV10-3 TGTGCCATCAGTGAGTCAGGGACTAGCGGGGGGTACGAGCAGTACTTC CAISESGTSGGYEQYF
few TRBJ2-7 TRBD1 TRBV5-1 TGCGCCAGCAGCTTTTCCCGGACAGGACTGACCTACGAGCAGTACTTC CASSFSRTGLTYEQYF
. TRBJ1-2 . TRBV23-1 TGCGCCAGCAGCCCATCGGGGGGGCGAACTGGCTACACCTTC CASSPSGGRTGYTF
. TRBJ1-1 TRBD1 TRBV18 TGTGCCAGCTCACTGTACGGGACAGGGGGGATTGAAGCTTTCTTT CASSLYGTGGIEAFF
. TRBJ2-3 TRBD1 TRBV19 TGTGCCAGTAGTACAGGACAGGAGTTCACAGATACGCAGTATTTT CASSTGQEFTDTQYF
few TRBJ2-2 . TRBV9 TGTGCCAGCAGCCCGAGGGACTCCCCGCCCGGGGAGCTGTTTTTT CASSPRDSPPGELFF
once TRBJ2-5 . TRBV6-5 TGTGCCAGCAGTGTAGGCCCCAGGCCCGGGGGGACCCAGTACTTC CASSVGPRPGGTQYF
. TRBJ1-2 TRBD1 TRBV4-1 TGCGCCAGCAGCCAAGGGACAGGGGATTCTGATGGCTACACCTTC CASSQGTGDSDGYTF
. TRBJ2-1 . TRBV7-2 TGTGCCAGCGCCAGCGTCAACAATGAGCAGTTCTTC CASASVNNEQFF
few TRBJ1-3 . TRBV25-1 TGTGCCAGCAGTGCATCGGCGGGGGTCCCTGGAAACACCATATATTTT CASSASAGVPGNTIYF
. TRBJ1-6 . TRBV29-1 TGCAGCGTCCTGCTCACTGGACGCGGCGGGCCCCTCCACTTT CSVLLTGRGGPLHF
. TRBJ2-2 TRBD1 TRBV7-9 TGTGCCAGCAGCTGGGGACAGGGGAACACCGGGGAGCTGTTTTTT CASSWGQGNTGELFF
. TRBJ1-5 . TRBV2 TGTGCCAGCAGTGAGGACTTAAATCAGCCCCAGCATTTT CASSEDLNQPQHF
. TRBJ2-3 . TRBV6-5 TGTGCCAGCGGCGGCCGGAGATCAGATACGCAGTATTTT CASGGRRSDTQYF
. TRBJ2-5 . TRBV5-1 TGCGCCAGCAGCTACAGGCAGCCCCAAGAGACCCAGTACTTC CASSYRQPQETQYF
medium-sized TRBJ1-3 . TRBV6-6 TGTGCCAGCAGTTACCGGTTCGAGACAACTGGAAACACCATATATTTT CASSYRFETTGNTIYF
few TRBJ2-2 . TRBV5-1 TGCGCCAGCAATGAGGTCCCCGCGGGCACCGGGGAGCTGTTTTTT CASNEVPAGTGELFF
. TRBJ1-1 . TRBV10-3 TGTGCCATCAGTGAGACCCCTGGGAGTGAAGCTTTCTTT CAISETPGSEAFF
. TRBJ2-1 TRBD2 TRBV19 TGTGCCAGTAGTATAGACTTACTAGCGGTGGGGCAGGATGAGCAGTTCTTC CASSIDLLAVGQDEQFF
. TRBJ2-1 . TRBV5-4 TGTGCCAGCAGCCCCCCCTCGTTAGCTCGTGAGCAGTTCTTC CASSPPSLAREQFF
. TRBJ1-2 . TRBV7-2 TGTGCCAGCAGCTCAGGGGCGGGTTATGGCTACACCTTC CASSSGAGYGYTF
. TRBJ2-5 TRBD1 TRBV30 TGTGCCTGGAGTACAGGGGGTAAAGAGACCCAGTACTTC CAWSTGGKETQYF
few TRBJ2-2 TRBD2 TRBV7-2 TGTGCCAGCAGCCTCGGACTAGCGGGGGGGCCGGCCGGGGAGCTGTTTTTT CASSLGLAGGPAGELFF
. TRBJ1-4 . TRBV7-9 TGTGCCAGCAGCTCTAGTGAAAAACTGTTTTTT CASSSSEKLFF
. TRBJ2-1 TRBD2 TRBV7-9 TGTGCCAGCAGCCCCGGGGGGGGTGGGAATGAGCAGTTCTTC CASSPGGGGNEQFF
. TRBJ2-2 TRBD1 TRBV9 TGTGCCAGCAGCGATGGACAGGGGGCCACCGGGGAGCTGTTTTTT CASSDGQGATGELFF
. TRBJ1-2 . TRBV7-2 TGTGCCAGCAGCTTAGTGTTTGGGGGCGGCTACACCTTC CASSLVFGGGYTF
. TRBJ2-5 . TRBV11-2 TGTGCCAGCAGCTTACGTGGACTTTGGACTTCACAGTACTTC CASSLRGLWTSQYF
. TRBJ1-4 . TRBV29-1 TGCACCCTACCGGCGGGGTCGAATGAAAAACTGTTTTTT CTLPAGSNEKLFF
. TRBJ2-5 TRBD2 TRBV29-1 TGCAGCGTTGAAGGGGGACTAGCGGGGATACAAGAGACCCAGTACTTC CSVEGGLAGIQETQYF
. TRBJ1-5 TRBD1 TRBV18 TGTGCCAGCTCACCAGACAGGGCTCGGCAGCCCCAGCATTTT CASSPDRARQPQHF
few TRBJ1-6 . TRBV19 TGTGCCAGTAGGGACCCGGGAGAATCACCCCTCCACTTT CASRDPGESPLHF